This TCR beta chain was retrieved from a study of beta chain features in type 1 diabetes. Germline V CDR1 and CDR2: SNHLY, FYNNEI. The CDR3 sequence is 15 residues long. J was trimmed by 0 bases and V by 8 bases; bases with no gene match: 6. Since all of the isolated RNA was reverse transcribed, expressed TCRB transcripts were what got sequenced. Libraries were prepared by immunoSEQ multiplex PCR; TCRdb keeps only in-frame clonotypes and omits some of them. The sample lists around 690,000 clones; 9.5% to 15% were seen once. Notes on this clone: Its specificity is not known.

Notes on the study in general: People with Type 1 diabetes carried modestly yet significantly shorter TCRB CDR3s in all four CD4+ subsets. Sampled from patients, naive, central memory and Treg TCRB repertoires appeared more similar than those sampled from healthy donors. PCR could preferentially amplify shorter templates, alike in patients and controls.

Stem cell-like memory, regulatory, central memory and naive CD4+ cells were sorted via CD45RO/CCR7/CD25/CD127/CD95/CD27. This sequence joins TRBV2 and TRBJ2-2, with TRBD1 matching 7 bases. The source of this sequence is a man younger than 45 with type 1 diabetes. Sequencing input: naive CD4+ T cells from blood. The CDR3 DNA follows: TGTGCCAGCCAACCCGGGACAGCGAACACCGGGGAGCTGTTTTTT. Residues: CASQPGTANTGELFF.